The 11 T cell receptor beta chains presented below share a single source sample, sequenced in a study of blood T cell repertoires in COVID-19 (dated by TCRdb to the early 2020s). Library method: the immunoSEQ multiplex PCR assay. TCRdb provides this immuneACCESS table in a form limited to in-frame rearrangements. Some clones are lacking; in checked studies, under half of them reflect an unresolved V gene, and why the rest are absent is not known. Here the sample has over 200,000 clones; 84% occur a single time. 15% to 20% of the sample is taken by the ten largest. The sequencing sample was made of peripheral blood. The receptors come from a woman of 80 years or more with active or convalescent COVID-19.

The CDR3 DNA sequence: TGTGCCAGCAGCTTGGTTAGCGGGAGGGCCTACGAGCAGTACTTC. Its protein product is CASSLVSGRAYEQYF. The rearrangement uses TRBV5-4 and TRBJ2-7; 11 positions agree with TRBD2. The CDR3 totals 15 residues. Per the germline V gene, CDR1 is SGHNT and CDR2 is YYREEE (reference sequence). The V and J ends lost 0 bases and 2 bases, in that order; junction bases with no gene match: 1.

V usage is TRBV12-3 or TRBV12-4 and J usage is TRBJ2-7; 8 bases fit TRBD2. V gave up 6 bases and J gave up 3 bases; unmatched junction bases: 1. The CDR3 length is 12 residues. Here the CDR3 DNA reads TGTGCCAGCAGACGGGAGGGCTACGAGCAGTACTTC. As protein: CASRREGYEQYF.

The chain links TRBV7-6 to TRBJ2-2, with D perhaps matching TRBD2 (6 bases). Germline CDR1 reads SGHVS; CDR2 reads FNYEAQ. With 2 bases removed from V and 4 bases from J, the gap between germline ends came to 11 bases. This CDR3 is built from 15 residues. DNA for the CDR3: TGTGCCAGCAGCTTACGCGGGGATGGCACCGGGGAGCTGTTTTTT. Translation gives CASSLRGDGTGELFF.

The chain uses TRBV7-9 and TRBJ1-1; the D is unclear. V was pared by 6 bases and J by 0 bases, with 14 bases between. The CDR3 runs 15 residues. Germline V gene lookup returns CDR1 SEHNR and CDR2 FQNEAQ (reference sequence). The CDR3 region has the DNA TGTGCCAGCAGTCGGGAGCCCGAGATGAACACTGAAGCTTTCTTT. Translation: CASSREPEMNTEAFF.

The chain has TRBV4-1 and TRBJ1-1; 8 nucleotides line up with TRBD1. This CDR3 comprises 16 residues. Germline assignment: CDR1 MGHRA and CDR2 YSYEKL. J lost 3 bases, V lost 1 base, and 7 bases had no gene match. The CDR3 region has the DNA TGCGCCAGCAGCCAAGGTAGACAGGGGAAATACACTGAAGCTTTCTTT. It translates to CASSQGRQGKYTEAFF.

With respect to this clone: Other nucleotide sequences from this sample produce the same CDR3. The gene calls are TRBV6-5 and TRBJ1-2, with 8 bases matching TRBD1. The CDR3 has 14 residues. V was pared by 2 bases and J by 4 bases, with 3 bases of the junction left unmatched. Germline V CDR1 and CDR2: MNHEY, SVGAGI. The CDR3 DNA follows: TGTGCCAGCAGTTACCTCGGACAGGGCTATGGCTACACCTTC. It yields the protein CASSYLGQGYGYTF.

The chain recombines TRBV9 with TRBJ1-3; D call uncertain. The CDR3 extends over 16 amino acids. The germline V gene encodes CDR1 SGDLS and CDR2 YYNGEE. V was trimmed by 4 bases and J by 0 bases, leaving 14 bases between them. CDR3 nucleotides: TGTGCCAGCAGCCCCCTCCCCGTCGTCTCTGGAAACACCATATATTTT. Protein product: CASSPLPVVSGNTIYF.

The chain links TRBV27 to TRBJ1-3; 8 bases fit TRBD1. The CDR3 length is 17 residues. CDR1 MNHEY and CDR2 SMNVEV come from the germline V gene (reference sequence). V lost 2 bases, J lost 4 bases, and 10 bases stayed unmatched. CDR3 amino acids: CASSLPEDRANGNTIYF. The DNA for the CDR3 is TGTGCCAGCAGTTTACCGGAGGACAGGGCTAACGGAAACACCATATATTTT.

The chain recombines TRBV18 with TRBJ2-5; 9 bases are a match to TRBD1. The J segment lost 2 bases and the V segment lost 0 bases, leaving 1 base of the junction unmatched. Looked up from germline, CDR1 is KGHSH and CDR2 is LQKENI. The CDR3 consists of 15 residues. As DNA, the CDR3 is TGTGCCAGCTCACCACCGGACAGGGGTCAAGAGACCCAGTACTTC. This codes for CASSPPDRGQETQYF.

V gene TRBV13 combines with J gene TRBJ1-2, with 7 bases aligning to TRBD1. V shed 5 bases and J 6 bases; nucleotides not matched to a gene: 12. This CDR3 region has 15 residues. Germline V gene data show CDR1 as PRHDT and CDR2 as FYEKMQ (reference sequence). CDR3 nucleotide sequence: TGTGCCAGCAGCCCGACGAGAGGGGGCAGAAATGGCTACACCTTC. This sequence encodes CASSPTRGGRNGYTF.

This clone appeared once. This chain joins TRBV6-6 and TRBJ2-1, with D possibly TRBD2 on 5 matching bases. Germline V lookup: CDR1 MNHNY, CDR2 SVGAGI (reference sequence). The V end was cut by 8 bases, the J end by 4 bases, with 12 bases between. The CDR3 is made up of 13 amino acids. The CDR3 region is CASAPSGYNEQFF. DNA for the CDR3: TGTGCCAGCGCGCCCTCGGGATACAATGAGCAGTTCTTC.